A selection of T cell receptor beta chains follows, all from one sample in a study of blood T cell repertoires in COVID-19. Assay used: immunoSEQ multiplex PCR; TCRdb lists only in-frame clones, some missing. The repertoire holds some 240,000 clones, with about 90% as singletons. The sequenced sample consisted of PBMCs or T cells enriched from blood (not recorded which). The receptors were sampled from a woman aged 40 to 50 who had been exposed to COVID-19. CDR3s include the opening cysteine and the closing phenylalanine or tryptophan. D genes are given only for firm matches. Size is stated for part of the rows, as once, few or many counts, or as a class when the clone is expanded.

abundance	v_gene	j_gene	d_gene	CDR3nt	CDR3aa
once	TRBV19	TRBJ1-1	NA	TGTGCCAGTAGTATAGTGGATCCCGCGGGGCGTACTGAAGCTTTCTTT	CASSIVDPAGRTEAFF
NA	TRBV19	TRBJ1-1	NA	TGTGCCAGTAGTATAGCCGAAGGGACACGAGCTTTCTTT	CASSIAEGTRAFF
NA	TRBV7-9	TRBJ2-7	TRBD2	TGTGCCAGCAGCTTCGGTGAGCGGGAGGGAACGGGTACCGAGCAGTACTTC	CASSFGEREGTGTEQYF
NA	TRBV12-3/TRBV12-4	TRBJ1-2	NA	TGTGCCAGCAGTCGGACAGCCTATGGCTACACCTTC	CASSRTAYGYTF
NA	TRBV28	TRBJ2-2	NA	TGTGCCAGCAGTTTACGATGGCTGAACGGGGAGCTGTTTTTT	CASSLRWLNGELFF
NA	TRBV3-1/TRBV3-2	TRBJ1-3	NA	TGTGCCAGCAGCCCCCTCCGCCGGGACTCTGGAAACACCATATATTTT	CASSPLRRDSGNTIYF
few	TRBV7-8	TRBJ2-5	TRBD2	TGTGCCAGCAGCGATCCTAGCGGGGGGAAAGAGACCCAGTACTTC	CASSDPSGGKETQYF
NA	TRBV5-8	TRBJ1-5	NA	TGTGCCAGCAGCTACGGACAGAATGCCCAGCATTTT	CASSYGQNAQHF
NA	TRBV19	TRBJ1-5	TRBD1	TGTGCCAGTAGTATCTGGGGACAGGGGTTCAATCAGCCCCAGCATTTT	CASSIWGQGFNQPQHF
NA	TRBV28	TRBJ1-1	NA	TGTGCCAGCAGCCTTATACGGGTGGACACTGAAGCTTTCTTT	CASSLIRVDTEAFF
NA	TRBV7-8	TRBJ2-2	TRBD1	TGTGCCAGCAGCCAGAAAACCGGGACAGGGTACACCGGGGAGCTGTTTTTT	CASSQKTGTGYTGELFF
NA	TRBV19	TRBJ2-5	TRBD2	TGTGCCAGTAGTATAGCGGGCGGGGGGGCGCTAGAGACCCAGTACTTC	CASSIAGGGALETQYF
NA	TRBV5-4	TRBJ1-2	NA	TGTGCCAGCAGCTTGGGGTCCAGAATCTATGGCTACACCTTC	CASSLGSRIYGYTF
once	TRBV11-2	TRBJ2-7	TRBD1	TGTGCCAGCAGCTTAGCCCCCCTGGACAGGAACTACGAGCAGTACTTC	CASSLAPLDRNYEQYF
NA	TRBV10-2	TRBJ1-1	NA	TGCGCCAGCAGTGAGCGGTACACTGAAGCTTTCTTT	CASSERYTEAFF
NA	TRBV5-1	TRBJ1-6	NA	TGCGCCAGCAGCCCATTAAGACCGGGGAGCTCACCCCTCCACTTT	CASSPLRPGSSPLHF
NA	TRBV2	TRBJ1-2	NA	TGTGCCAGCAGTGTAATGGGGCGCACCGACCCGGAGAGGGGCTACACCTTC	CASSVMGRTDPERGYTF
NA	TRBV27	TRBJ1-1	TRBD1	TGTGCCAGCAGCGGACAGGGTGGCACTGAAGCTTTCTTT	CASSGQGGTEAFF
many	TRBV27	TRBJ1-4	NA	TGTGCCAGCAGTTTGAGGGAGCCCTCTCGTTATGAAAAACTGTTTTTT	CASSLREPSRYEKLFF
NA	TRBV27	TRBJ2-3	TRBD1	TGTGCCAGCAGTTTATTTGGGACAGGCACAGATACGCAGTATTTT	CASSLFGTGTDTQYF
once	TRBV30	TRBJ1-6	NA	TGTGCCTGGGGCCAGTATAATTCACCCCTCCACTTT	CAWGQYNSPLHF
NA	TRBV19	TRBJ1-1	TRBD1	TGTGCCAGTAAGACAGGGGTTGCAGCTTTCTTT	CASKTGVAAFF
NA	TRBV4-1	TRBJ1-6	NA	TGCGCCAGCAGCCAAGATCCTGCGGGTTCACCCCTCCACTTT	CASSQDPAGSPLHF
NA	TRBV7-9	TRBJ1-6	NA	TGTGCCAGCCGCCCGGAGGGGAGCTCACCCCTCCACTTT	CASRPEGSSPLHF
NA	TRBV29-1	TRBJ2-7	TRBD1	TGCGGGGCCCTAGGACAGGGAGGATACGAGCAGTACTTC	CGALGQGGYEQYF
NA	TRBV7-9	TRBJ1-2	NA	TGTGCCAGCAGCCCCAGGGTCTATGGCTACACCTTC	CASSPRVYGYTF
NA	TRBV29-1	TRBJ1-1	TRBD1	TGCAGCGTTGAAGCGGGACAGGGGGGCACTGAAGCTTTCTTT	CSVEAGQGGTEAFF
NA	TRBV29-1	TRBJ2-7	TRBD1	TGCAGCGTTGAGACAGGGGGCTACGAGCAGTACTTC	CSVETGGYEQYF
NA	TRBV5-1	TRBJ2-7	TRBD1	TGCGCCAGCAGCTTAGGACAGGGGGCAACCGAGCAGTACTTC	CASSLGQGATEQYF
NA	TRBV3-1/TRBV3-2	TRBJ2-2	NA	TGTGCCAGCAGCCAAGATGGCCACAACACCGGGGAGCTGTTTTTT	CASSQDGHNTGELFF
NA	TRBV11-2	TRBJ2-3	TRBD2	TGTGCCAGCAGCTTAGACGGGGAGCGGGGGTACTCAGATACGCAGTATTTT	CASSLDGERGYSDTQYF
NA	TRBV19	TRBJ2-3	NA	TGTGCCAGTAGTATAACGCGGGTTTTTCGCACAGATACGCAGTATTTT	CASSITRVFRTDTQYF
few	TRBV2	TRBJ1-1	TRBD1	TGTGCCAGCAGTTCGGGCAGGGGGACTGAAGCTTTCTTT	CASSSGRGTEAFF
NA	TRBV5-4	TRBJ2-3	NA	TGTGCCAGCAGCTACCCGGGACGCCCGGGGGGCACAGATACGCAGTATTTT	CASSYPGRPGGTDTQYF
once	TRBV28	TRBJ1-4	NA	TGTGCCAGCAGTTCTTCAGGGGCGCGGAGTGAAAAACTGTTTTTT	CASSSSGARSEKLFF